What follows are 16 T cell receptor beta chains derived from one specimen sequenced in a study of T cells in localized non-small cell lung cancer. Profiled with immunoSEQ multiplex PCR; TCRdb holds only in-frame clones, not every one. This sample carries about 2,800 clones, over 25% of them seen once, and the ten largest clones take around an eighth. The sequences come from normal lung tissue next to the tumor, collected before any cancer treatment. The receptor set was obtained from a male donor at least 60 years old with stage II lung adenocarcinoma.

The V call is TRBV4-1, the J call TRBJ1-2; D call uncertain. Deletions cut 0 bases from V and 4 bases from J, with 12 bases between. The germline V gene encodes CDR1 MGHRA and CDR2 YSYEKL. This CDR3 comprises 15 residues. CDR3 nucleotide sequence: TGCGCCAGCAGCCAAGATCCCACCGCCACCTATGGCTACACCTTC. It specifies CASSQDPTATYGYTF.

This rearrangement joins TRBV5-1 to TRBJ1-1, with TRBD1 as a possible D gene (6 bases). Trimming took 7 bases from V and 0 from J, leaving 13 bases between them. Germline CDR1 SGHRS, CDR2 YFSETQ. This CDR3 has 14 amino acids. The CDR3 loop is CASGQQGMNTEAFF. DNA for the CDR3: TGCGCCAGCGGTCAACAGGGAATGAACACTGAAGCTTTCTTT.

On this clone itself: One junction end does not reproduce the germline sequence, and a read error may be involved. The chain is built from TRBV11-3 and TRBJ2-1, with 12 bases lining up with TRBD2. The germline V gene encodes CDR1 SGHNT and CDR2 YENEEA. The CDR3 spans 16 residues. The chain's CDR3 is CASSTGLAGAYDEQFF. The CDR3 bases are TGTGCCAGCAGCACGGGACTAGCGGGTGCCTACGATGAGCAGTTCTTC.

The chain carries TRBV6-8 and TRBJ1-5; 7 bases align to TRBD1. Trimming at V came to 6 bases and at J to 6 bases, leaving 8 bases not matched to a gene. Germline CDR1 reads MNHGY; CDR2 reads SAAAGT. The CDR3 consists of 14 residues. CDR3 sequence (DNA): TGTGCCAGCAGGTCCACAGGGGAGAGTCAGCCCCAGCATTTT. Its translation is CASRSTGESQPQHF.

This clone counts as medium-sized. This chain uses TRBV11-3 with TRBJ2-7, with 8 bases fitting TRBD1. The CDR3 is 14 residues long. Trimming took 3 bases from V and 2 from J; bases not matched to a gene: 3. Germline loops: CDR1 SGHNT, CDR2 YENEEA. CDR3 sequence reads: CASSFGQGPYEQYF. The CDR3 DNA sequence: TGTGCCAGCAGCTTTGGACAGGGCCCCTACGAGCAGTACTTC.

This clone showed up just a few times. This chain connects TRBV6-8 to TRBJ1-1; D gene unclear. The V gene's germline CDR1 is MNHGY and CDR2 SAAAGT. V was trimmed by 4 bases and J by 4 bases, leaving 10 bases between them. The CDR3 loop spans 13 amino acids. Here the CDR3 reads CASSWQSFTEAFF. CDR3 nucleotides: TGTGCCAGCAGTTGGCAGTCGTTCACTGAAGCTTTCTTT.

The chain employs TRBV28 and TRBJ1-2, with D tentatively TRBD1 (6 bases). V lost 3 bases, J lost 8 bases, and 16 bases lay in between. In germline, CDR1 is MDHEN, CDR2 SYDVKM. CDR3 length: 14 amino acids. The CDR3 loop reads CASSFPPGVYGYTF. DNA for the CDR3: TGTGCCAGCAGTTTCCCTCCAGGGGTTTACGGCTACACCTTC.

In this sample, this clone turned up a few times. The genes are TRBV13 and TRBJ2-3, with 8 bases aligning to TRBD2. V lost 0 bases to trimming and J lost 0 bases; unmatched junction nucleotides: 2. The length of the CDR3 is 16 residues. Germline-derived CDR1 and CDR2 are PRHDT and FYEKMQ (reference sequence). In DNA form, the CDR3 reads TGTGCCAGCAGCTTAGGCCCTAGCGGGAGCACAGATACGCAGTATTTT. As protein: CASSLGPSGSTDTQYF.

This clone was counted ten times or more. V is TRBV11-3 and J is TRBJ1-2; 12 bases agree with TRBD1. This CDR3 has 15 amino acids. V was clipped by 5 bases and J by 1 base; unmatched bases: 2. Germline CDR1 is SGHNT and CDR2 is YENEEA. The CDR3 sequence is CASSGTGGFNYGYTF. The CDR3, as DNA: TGTGCCAGCAGCGGGACAGGGGGCTTTAACTATGGCTACACCTTC.

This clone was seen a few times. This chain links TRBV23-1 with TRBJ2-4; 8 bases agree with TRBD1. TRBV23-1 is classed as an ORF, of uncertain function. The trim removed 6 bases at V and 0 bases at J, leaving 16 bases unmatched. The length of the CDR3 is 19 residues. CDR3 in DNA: TGCGCCAGCAGCCAAGTACCCGAGGGACAGGCCATAGCCAAAAACATTCAGTACTTC. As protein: CASSQVPEGQAIAKNIQYF.

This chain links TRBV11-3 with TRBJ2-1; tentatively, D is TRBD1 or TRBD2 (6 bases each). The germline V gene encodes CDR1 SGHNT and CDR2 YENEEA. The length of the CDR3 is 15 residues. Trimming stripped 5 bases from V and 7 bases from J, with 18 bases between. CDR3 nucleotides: TGTGCCAGCAGCCCTTCGGGGGCGGGGTTGAATGAGCAGTTCTTC. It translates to CASSPSGAGLNEQFF.

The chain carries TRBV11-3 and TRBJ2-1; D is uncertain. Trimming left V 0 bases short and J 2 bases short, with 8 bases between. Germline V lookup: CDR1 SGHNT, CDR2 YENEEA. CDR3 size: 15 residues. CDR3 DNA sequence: TGTGCCAGCAGCTTAGACAGGAATCCCTACAATGAGCAGTTCTTC. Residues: CASSLDRNPYNEQFF.

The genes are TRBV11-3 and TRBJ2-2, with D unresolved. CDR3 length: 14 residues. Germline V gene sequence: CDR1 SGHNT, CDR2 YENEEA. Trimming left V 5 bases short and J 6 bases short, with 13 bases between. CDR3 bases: TGTGCCAGCAGCCAAGGCGTAGGTGCCGGGGAGCTGTTTTTT. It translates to CASSQGVGAGELFF.

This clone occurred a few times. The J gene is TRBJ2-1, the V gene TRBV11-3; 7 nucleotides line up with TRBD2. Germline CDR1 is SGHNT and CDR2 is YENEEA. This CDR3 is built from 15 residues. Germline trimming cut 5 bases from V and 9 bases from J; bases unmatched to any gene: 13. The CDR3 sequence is CASSAGDWGIGEQFF. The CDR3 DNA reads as TGTGCCAGCAGCGCGGGGGATTGGGGGATCGGTGAGCAGTTCTTC.

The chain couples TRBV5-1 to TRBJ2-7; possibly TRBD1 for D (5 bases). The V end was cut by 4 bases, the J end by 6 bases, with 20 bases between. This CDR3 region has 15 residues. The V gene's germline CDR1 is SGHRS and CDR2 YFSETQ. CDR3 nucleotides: TGCGCCAGCAGCCAAGATGCCAGCTATGGGGCCGAGCAGTACTTC. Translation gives CASSQDASYGAEQYF.

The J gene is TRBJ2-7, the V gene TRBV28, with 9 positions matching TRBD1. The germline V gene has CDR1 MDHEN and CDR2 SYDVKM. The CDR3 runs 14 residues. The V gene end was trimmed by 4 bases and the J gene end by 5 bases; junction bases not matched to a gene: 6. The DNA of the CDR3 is TGTGCCAGCAGTTCCCCACGGACAGGGGACGAGCAGTACTTC. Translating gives CASSSPRTGDEQYF.